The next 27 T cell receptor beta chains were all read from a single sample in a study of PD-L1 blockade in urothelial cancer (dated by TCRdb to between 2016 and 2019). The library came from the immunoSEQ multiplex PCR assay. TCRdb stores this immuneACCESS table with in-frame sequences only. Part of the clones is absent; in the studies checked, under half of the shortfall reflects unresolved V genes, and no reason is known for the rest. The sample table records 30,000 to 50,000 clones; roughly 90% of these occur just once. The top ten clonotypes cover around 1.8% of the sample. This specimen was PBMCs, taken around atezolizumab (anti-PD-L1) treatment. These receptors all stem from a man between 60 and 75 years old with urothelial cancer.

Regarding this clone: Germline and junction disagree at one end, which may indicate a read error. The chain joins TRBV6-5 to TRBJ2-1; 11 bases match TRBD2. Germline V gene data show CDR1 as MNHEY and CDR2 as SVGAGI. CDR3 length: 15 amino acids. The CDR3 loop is CVSSYSSGGHNEQFF. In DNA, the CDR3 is TGTGTCAGCAGTTACTCTAGCGGGGGGCACAATGAGCAGTTCTTC.

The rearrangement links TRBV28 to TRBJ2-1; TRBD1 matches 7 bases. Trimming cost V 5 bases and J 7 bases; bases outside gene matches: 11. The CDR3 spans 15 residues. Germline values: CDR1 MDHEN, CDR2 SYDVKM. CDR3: CASSPHEGQRNEQFF. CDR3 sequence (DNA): TGTGCCAGCAGTCCCCACGAGGGACAGAGAAATGAGCAGTTCTTC.

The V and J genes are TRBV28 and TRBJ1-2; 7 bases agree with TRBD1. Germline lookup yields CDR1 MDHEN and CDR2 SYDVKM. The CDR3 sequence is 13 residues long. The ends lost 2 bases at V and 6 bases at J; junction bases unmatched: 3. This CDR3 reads CASSLGGGNGYTF. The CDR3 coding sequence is TGTGCCAGCAGTTTAGGAGGGGGCAATGGCTACACCTTC.

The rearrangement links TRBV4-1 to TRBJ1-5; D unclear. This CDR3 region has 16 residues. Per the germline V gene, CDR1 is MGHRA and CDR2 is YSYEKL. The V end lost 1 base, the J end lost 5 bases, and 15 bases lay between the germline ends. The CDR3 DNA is TGCGCCAGCAGCCAAGGGGAGGGCCGGGAGTATCAGCCCCAGCATTTT. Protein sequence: CASSQGEGREYQPQHF.

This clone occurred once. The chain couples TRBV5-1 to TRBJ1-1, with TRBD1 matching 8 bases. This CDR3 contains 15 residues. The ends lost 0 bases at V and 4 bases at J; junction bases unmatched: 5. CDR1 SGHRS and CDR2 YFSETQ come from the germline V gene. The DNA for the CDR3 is TGCGCCAGCAGCTTGGGGGCAGGGGGCCCCACTGAAGCTTTCTTT. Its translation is CASSLGAGGPTEAFF.

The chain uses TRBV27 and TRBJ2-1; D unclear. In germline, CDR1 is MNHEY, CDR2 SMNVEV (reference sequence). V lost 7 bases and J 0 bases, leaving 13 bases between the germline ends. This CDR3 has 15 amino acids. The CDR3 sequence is CASMISSTSYNEQFF. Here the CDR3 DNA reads TGTGCCAGCATGATTAGCAGTACCTCCTACAATGAGCAGTTCTTC.

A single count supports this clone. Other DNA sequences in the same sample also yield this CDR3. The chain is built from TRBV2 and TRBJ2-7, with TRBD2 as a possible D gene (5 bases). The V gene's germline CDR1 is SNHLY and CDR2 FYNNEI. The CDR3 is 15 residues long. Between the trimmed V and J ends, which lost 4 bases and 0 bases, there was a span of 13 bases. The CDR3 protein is CASSAGLGSSYEQYF. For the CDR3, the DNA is TGTGCCAGCAGTGCAGGACTGGGGAGCTCCTACGAGCAGTACTTC. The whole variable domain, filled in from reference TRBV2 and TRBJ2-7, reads EPEVTQTPSHQVTQMGQEVILRCVPISNHLYFYWYRQILGQKVEFLVSFYNNEISEKSEIFDDQFSVERPDGSNFTLKIRSTKLEDSAMYFCASSAGLGSSYEQYFGPGTRLTVT.

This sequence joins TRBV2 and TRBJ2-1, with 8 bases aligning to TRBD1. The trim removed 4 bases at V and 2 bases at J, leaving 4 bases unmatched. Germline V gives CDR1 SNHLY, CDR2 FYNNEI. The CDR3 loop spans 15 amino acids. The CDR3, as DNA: TGTGCCAGCAGTGGCGGGACAGGTCCCTACAATGAGCAGTTCTTC. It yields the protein CASSGGTGPYNEQFF.

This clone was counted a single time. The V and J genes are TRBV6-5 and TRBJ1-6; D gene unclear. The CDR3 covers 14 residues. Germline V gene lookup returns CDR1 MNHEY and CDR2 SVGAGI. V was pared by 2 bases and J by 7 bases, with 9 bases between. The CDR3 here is CASSYEAGNSPLHF. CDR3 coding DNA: TGTGCCAGCAGTTACGAGGCGGGGAATTCACCCCTCCACTTT.

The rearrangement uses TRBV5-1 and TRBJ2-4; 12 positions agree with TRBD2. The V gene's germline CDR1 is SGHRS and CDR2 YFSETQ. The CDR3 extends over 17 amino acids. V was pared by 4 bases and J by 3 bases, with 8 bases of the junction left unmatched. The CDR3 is CASSPSSGGASKNIQYF. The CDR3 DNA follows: TGCGCCAGCAGCCCTTCTAGCGGGGGGGCGAGCAAAAACATTCAGTACTTC.

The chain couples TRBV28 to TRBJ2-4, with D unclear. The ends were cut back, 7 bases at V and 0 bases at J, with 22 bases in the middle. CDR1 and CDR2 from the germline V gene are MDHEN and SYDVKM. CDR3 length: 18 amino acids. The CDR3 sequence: CASTPSTLAIIAKNIQYF. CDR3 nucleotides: TGTGCCAGCACCCCTAGTACCCTCGCGATTATAGCCAAAAACATTCAGTACTTC.

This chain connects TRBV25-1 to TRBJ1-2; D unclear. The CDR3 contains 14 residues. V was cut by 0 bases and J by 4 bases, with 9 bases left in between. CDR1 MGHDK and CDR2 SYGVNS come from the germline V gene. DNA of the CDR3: TGTGCCAGCAGTGAATACTCGGTCCTCTATGGCTACACCTTC. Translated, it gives CASSEYSVLYGYTF.

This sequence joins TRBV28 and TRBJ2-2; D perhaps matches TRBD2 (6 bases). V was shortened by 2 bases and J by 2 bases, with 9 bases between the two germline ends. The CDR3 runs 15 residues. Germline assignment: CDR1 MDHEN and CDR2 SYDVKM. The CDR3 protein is CASSLGGPNTGELFF. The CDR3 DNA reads TGTGCCAGCAGTTTAGGAGGGCCCAACACCGGGGAGCTGTTTTTT. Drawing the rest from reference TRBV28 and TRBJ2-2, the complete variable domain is DVKVTQSSRYLVKRTGEKVFLECVQDMDHENMFWYRQDPGLGLRLIYFSYDVKMKEKGDIPEGYSVSREKKERFSLILESASTNQTSMYLCASSLGGPNTGELFFGEGSRLTVL.

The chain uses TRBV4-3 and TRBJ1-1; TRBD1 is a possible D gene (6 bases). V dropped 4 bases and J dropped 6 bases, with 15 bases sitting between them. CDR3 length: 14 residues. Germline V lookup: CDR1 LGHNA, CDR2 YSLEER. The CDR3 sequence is CASSPSTGLPEAFF. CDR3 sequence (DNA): TGCGCCAGCAGCCCGTCCACAGGGTTGCCTGAAGCTTTCTTT.

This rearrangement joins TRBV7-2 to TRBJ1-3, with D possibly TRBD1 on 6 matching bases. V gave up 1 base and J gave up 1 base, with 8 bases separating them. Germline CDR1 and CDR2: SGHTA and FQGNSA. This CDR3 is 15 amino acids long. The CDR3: CASSLDGTSGNTIYF. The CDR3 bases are TGTGCCAGCAGCTTAGACGGGACATCTGGAAACACCATATATTTT.

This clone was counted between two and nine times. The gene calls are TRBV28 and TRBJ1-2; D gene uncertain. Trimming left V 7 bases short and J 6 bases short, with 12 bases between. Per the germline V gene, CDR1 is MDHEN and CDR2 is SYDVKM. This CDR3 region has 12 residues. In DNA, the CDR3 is TGTGCCAGCAACGTGGGCTCAAATGGCTACACCTTC. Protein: CASNVGSNGYTF.

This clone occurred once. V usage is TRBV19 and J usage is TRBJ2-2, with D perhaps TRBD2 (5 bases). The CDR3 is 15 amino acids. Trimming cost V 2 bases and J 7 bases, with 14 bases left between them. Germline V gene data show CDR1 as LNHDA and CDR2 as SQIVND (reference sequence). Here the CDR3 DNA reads TGTGCCAGTAGTATAAAATTTCGAGGGAACGGGGAGCTGTTTTTT. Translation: CASSIKFRGNGELFF.

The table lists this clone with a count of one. The CDR3 loop is CASSSHGAGNEKLFF. In nucleotides, the CDR3 is TGTGCCAGCAGTTCCCACGGGGCGGGGAATGAAAAACTGTTTTTT. V is TRBV28 and J is TRBJ1-4, with D possibly matching TRBD1 (5 bases). The germline CDR1 and CDR2 sequences are MDHEN and SYDVKM. The CDR3 is 15 residues long. The ends were cut back, 4 bases at V and 5 bases at J, with 14 bases in the middle.

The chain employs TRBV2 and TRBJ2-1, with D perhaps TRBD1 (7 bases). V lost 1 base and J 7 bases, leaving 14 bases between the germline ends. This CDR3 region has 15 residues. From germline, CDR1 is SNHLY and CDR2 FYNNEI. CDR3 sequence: CASSEDGGGLNEQFF. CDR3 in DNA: TGTGCCAGCAGTGAAGACGGAGGGGGCCTGAATGAGCAGTTCTTC. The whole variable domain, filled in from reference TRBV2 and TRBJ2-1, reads EPEVTQTPSHQVTQMGQEVILRCVPISNHLYFYWYRQILGQKVEFLVSFYNNEISEKSEIFDDQFSVERPDGSNFTLKIRSTKLEDSAMYFCASSEDGGGLNEQFFGPGTRLTVL.

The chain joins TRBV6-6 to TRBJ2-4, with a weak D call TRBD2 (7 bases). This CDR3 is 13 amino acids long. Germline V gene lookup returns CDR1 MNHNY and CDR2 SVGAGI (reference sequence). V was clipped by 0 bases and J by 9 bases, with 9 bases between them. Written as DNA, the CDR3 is TGTGCCAGCAGTTACTCGAGGGGGGGCATTCAGTACTTC. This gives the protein CASSYSRGGIQYF.

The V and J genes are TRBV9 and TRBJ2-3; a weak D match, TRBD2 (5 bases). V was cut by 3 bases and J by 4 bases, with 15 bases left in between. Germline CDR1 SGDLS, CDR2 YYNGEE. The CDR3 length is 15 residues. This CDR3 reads CASSARGGGADTQYF. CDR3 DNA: TGTGCCAGCAGCGCCCGCGGCGGAGGCGCAGATACGCAGTATTTT.

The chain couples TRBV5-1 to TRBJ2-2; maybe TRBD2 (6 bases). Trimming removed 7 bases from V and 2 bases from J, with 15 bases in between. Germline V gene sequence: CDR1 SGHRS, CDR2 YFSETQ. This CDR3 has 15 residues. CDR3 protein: CASSRGGTNTGELFF. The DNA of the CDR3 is TGCGCCAGCTCTCGCGGCGGGACTAACACCGGGGAGCTGTTTTTT.

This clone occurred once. Written as DNA, the CDR3 is TGTGCCAGCAGCTTAGGGCAGGGGGACACAGATACGCAGTATTTT. It translates to CASSLGQGDTDTQYF. This chain joins TRBV7-3 and TRBJ2-3; 7 bases agree with TRBD1. CDR3 size: 15 residues. The V gene's germline CDR1 is SGHTA and CDR2 FQGTGA. V lost 2 bases, J lost 2 bases, and 4 bases stayed unmatched. Complete variable domain (other parts from reference TRBV7-3 and TRBJ2-3): GAGVSQTPSNKVTEKGKYVELRCDPISGHTALYWYRQSLGQGPEFLIYFQGTGAADDSGLPNDRFFAVRPEGSVSTLKIQRTERGDSAVYLCASSLGQGDTDTQYFGPGTRLTVL.

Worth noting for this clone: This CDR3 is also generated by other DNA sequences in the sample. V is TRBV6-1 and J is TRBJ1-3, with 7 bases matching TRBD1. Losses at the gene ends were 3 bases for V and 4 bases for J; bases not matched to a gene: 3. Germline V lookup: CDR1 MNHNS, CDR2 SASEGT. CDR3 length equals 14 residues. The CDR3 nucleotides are TGTGCCAGCAGTGATCCGACAGGGGGAAACACCATATATTTT. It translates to CASSDPTGGNTIYF.

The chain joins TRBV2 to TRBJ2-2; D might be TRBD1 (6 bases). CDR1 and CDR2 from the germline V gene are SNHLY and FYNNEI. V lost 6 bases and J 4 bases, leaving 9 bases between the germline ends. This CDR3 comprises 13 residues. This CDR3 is CASRQGGTGELFF. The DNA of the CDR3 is TGTGCCAGCAGGCAAGGGGGCACCGGGGAGCTGTTTTTT.

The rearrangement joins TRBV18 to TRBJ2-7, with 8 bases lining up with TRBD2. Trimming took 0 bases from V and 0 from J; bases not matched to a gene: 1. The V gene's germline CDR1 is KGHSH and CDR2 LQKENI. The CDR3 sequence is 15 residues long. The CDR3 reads CASSPPSGTSYEQYF. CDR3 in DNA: TGTGCCAGCTCACCACCTAGCGGGACCTCCTACGAGCAGTACTTC.

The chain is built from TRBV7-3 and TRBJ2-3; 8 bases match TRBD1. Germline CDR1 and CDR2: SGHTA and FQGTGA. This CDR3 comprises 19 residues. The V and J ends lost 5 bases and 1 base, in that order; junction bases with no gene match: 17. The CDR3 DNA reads TGTGCCAGCAGCAGACAGGGGCCCACCTCTCCTCATGGCACAGATACGCAGTATTTT. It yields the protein CASSRQGPTSPHGTDTQYF. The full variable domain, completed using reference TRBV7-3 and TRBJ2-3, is GAGVSQTPSNKVTEKGKYVELRCDPISGHTALYWYRQSLGQGPEFLIYFQGTGAADDSGLPNDRFFAVRPEGSVSTLKIQRTERGDSAVYLCASSRQGPTSPHGTDTQYFGPGTRLTVL.